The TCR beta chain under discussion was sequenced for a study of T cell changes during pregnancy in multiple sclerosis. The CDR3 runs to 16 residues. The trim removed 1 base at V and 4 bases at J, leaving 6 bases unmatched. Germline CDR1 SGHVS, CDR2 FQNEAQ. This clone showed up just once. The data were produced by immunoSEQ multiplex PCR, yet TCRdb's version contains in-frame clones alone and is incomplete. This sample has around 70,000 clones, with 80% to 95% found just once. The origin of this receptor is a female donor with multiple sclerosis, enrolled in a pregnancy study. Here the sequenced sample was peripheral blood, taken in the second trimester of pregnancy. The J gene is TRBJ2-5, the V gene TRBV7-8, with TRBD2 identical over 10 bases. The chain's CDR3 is CASSLESGGAAETQYF. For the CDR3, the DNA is TGTGCCAGCAGCTTAGAGAGCGGGGGGGCCGCAGAGACCCAGTACTTC.